The 6 T cell receptor beta chains below were found in one sample sequenced in a study of beta chain features in type 1 diabetes. Reverse transcribing all isolated RNA meant expressed TCRB transcripts were sequenced. TCRdb's copy holds only in-frame clones and misses some; the assay was immunoSEQ multiplex PCR. The sample consists of some 370,000 clones, around 9.6% of them appearing once. Study observations and caveats: All four CD4+ subsets of Type 1 diabetes patients contained TCRB CDR3s that were moderately but significantly shorter.

Their recognized antigens are unknown. The specimen was central memory CD4+ T cells from blood. These receptors were obtained from a man aged 25-40 years with type 1 diabetes.

The chain couples TRBV7-3 to TRBJ1-4, with 11 bases identical to TRBD1. J was trimmed by 7 bases and V by 5 bases; bases with no gene match: 9. The CDR3 has 16 amino acids. From germline, CDR1 is SGHTA and CDR2 FQGTGA. The CDR3: CASSTGWTGGGEKLFF. The CDR3 DNA reads TGTGCCAGCAGCACGGGTTGGACAGGGGGCGGTGAAAAACTGTTTTTT.

This clone was picked up a small number of times. This chain connects TRBV9 to TRBJ2-5; D may be TRBD1 or TRBD2 (5 bases each). This CDR3 has 16 residues. Trimming pared 0 bases from V and 2 bases from J, leaving 14 bases between. Germline V CDR1 and CDR2: SGDLS, YYNGEE. The CDR3 sequence: CASSVGGARGQETQYF. The DNA of the CDR3 is TGTGCCAGCAGCGTAGGAGGGGCCCGGGGACAAGAGACCCAGTACTTC.

This clone has more than one count but fewer than ten. The gene calls are TRBV28 and TRBJ2-3; D is perhaps TRBD2 (6 bases). Deletions cut 7 bases from V and 2 bases from J, with 13 bases between. This CDR3 region has 14 residues. Per the germline V gene, CDR1 is MDHEN and CDR2 is SYDVKM. As DNA, the CDR3 is TGTGCCAGCAATAATGGAGGGTACACAGATACGCAGTATTTT. This encodes CASNNGGYTDTQYF.

The J gene is TRBJ1-1, the V gene TRBV4-1, with 7 bases aligning to TRBD1. Germline loops: CDR1 MGHRA, CDR2 YSYEKL. CDR3 size: 15 residues. With 4 bases clipped from V and 7 bases from J, the junction kept 12 bases outside the gene matches. The CDR3 reads CASSRRDRENLEAFF. The CDR3, as DNA: TGCGCCAGCAGCCGACGGGACAGAGAAAACCTTGAAGCTTTCTTT.

The V call is TRBV15, the J call TRBJ1-2, with 8 bases aligning to TRBD1. Germline V gene data show CDR1 as LNHNV and CDR2 as YYDKDF (reference sequence). The CDR3 length is 14 residues. V trimming: 0 bases; J trimming: 9 bases; junction bases outside the gene matches: 6. This CDR3 reads CATSRDITGGSYTF. The CDR3 DNA follows: TGTGCCACCAGCAGAGATATAACAGGGGGTAGCTACACCTTC.

This clone occurred a few times. In the same sample, other DNA sequences code for this CDR3. This chain uses TRBV28 with TRBJ2-5, with D unclear. This CDR3 has 12 amino acids. Trimming cost V 3 bases and J 2 bases, with 4 bases left between them. The germline gives CDR1 MDHEN, CDR2 SYDVKM. In DNA, the CDR3 is TGTGCCAGCAGTTTGCAGCAAGAGACCCAGTACTTC. Residues: CASSLQQETQYF. The variable domain in full, completed from reference TRBV28 and TRBJ2-5, reads DVKVTQSSRYLVKRTGEKVFLECVQDMDHENMFWYRQDPGLGLRLIYFSYDVKMKEKGDIPEGYSVSREKKERFSLILESASTNQTSMYLCASSLQQETQYFGPGTRLLVL.